This TCR beta chain was captured in a study of cytomegalovirus exposure and HLA in healthy donors. On the study more broadly: Sequencing of 150 million to 200 million T cells in an earlier analysis found 100 million or so unique TCR beta sequences.

Primers: 60 Vbeta forward and 13 Jbeta reverse. Some clones are missing from TCRdb's copy, which holds only in-frame ones; the method was immunoSEQ multiplex PCR. The sample contains some 150,000 clones, approximately 88% of which appear only once. The V and J ends lost 5 bases and 3 bases, in that order; junction bases with no gene match: 12. This CDR3 has 16 residues. CDR1 is LNHDA and CDR2 is SQIVND in the germline V gene (reference sequence). This clonotype was obtained from a woman aged 25 to 45 in good health and CMV-seronegative. The source material was PBMCs. The chain recombines TRBV19 with TRBJ2-7; TRBD1 matches 8 bases. The CDR3 region has the DNA TGTGCCAGTAGTCAGACAGACAGGGGTCCTTACTACGAGCAGTACTTC. Amino acids: CASSQTDRGPYYEQYF.